The T cell receptor (beta chain) described here comes from a study of blood T cell repertoires in COVID-19. All recovered Cohort 3 donors got two negative PCRs, got clearance, or saw symptom resolution. Profiling relied on immunoSEQ multiplex PCR, and the TCRdb table lists in-frame clones only, not all of them. The data hold nearly 200,000 clones, with about four fifths observed a single time. The CDR3 covers 15 residues. The germline CDR1 and CDR2 sequences are MGHRA and YSYEKL. V was pared by 5 bases and J by 6 bases, with 12 bases of the junction left unmatched. Source material: PBMCs or T cells enriched from blood (not recorded which). The clonotype originates from a man aged 40-49 years who had recovered from COVID-19. The rearrangement links TRBV4-1 to TRBJ2-5; TRBD1 matches 7 bases. The CDR3 reads CASSNRDSLGQTQYF. As DNA, the CDR3 is TGCGCCAGCAGCAATCGGGACAGCCTCGGGCAGACCCAGTACTTC.